A selection of T cell receptor beta chains follows, all from one sample in a study of blood T cell repertoires in COVID-19. Here immunoSEQ multiplex PCR was the method, and the copy in TCRdb shows in-frame clones only, minus some. The sample contains 40,000 to 60,000 clones, 84% of which appear only once. Specimen: peripheral blood. The receptors were sampled from a human donor in a cohort sampled during active COVID-19. The conserved cysteine and the conserved F or W are not part of the CDR3 here. The D gene is left open where the match is weak.

j_gene	v_gene	d_gene	CDR3aa
TRBJ1-1	TRBV19	-	ASSIYSPAGWNTEAF
TRBJ2-1	TRBV9	TRBD2	ASSARSGRVYNEQF
TRBJ2-4	TRBV19	TRBD2	ASNPGLAPPNIQY
TRBJ1-1	TRBV18	-	ASSPDMNTEAF
TRBJ2-7	TRBV28	-	ASSLGSYEQY
TRBJ2-1	TRBV29-1	-	SVDKGKRNEQF
TRBJ1-6	TRBV7-3	-	ASSPGLNSPLH
TRBJ1-3	TRBV5-1	TRBD1	ASSIAGTGDGNTIY
TRBJ1-5	TRBV29-1	-	SVAAGDQPQH
TRBJ1-5	TRBV6-5	-	ASTARRSNQPQH
TRBJ1-4	TRBV16	-	ASSPDSATNEKLF
TRBJ2-2	TRBV19	-	ASSLTGSGELF
TRBJ1-2	TRBV4-2	-	ASSQDLARAGYT
TRBJ2-1	TRBV6-5	-	ASSYAPDTFEQF
TRBJ2-3	TRBV11-2	TRBD2	ASSYTIIGAGATDTQY
TRBJ1-2	TRBV9	-	ASSVVPTPRGAGYT
TRBJ2-1	TRBV23-1	TRBD2	ASRVSGRPSPEQF
TRBJ2-2	TRBV12-3/TRBV12-4	TRBD1	ASKGADSGELF
TRBJ2-3	TRBV19	TRBD2	ASSPAGLARNTQY
TRBJ1-1	TRBV5-6	-	ASRKGKGGNETEAF
TRBJ2-7	TRBV2	-	ASGWRNYEQY
TRBJ2-2	TRBV5-1	-	ASSVRASTGELF
TRBJ2-2	TRBV30	-	ACPNRAGELF
TRBJ2-5	TRBV5-4	TRBD2	ASSFGAGDNSETQY
TRBJ2-5	TRBV5-1	-	ASSLDPGSETQY
TRBJ1-2	TRBV28	TRBD1	ASSLPDRVHYGYT
TRBJ2-1	TRBV10-3	-	AISEYGGLVLEQF